Below are 30 T cell receptor beta chains sequenced from a single sample in a study of blood T cell repertoires in COVID-19. This table comes from immunoSEQ multiplex PCR, and its TCRdb copy is limited to in-frame clones, with some not included. The sample holds about 93,000 clones, under 90% seen once. The sample comprised peripheral blood. These receptors all stem from a human donor with active COVID-19. The donor label of this sample is uncertain.

This sequence joins TRBV7-2 and TRBJ2-1; no definite D call. Germline loops: CDR1 SGHTA, CDR2 FQGNSA. Trimming stripped 5 bases from V and 7 bases from J, with 6 bases between. This CDR3 has 11 amino acids. CDR3 nucleotides: TGTGCCAGCAGCCCGAGAAATGAGCAGTTCTTC. Translated: CASSPRNEQFF.

The chain couples TRBV19 to TRBJ2-7; 7 nucleotides align to TRBD1. Trimming cost V 5 bases and J 2 bases; bases outside gene matches: 6. Germline V lookup: CDR1 LNHDA, CDR2 SQIVND (reference sequence). The CDR3 is 14 amino acids. The CDR3 loop reads CASSSGTVPYEQYF. CDR3 in DNA: TGTGCCAGTAGTTCCGGGACAGTACCCTACGAGCAGTACTTC.

CDR3 loop: CASSQGTVSGGYTF. The CDR3 DNA follows: TGCGCCAGCAGCCAAGGGACAGTCTCGGGAGGCTACACCTTC. This chain uses TRBV4-1 with TRBJ1-2; D perhaps matches TRBD1 (6 bases). The germline V gene encodes CDR1 MGHRA and CDR2 YSYEKL. Trimming took off 1 base at V and 8 bases at J, with 14 bases between the two ends. There are 14 residues in the CDR3.

The chain is built from TRBV28 and TRBJ2-7; 11 nucleotides match TRBD2. This CDR3 spans 15 amino acids. The V gene's germline CDR1 is MDHEN and CDR2 SYDVKM. V gave up 7 bases and J gave up 7 bases; unmatched junction bases: 12. This CDR3 is CASMTTSGGTYEQYF. CDR3 DNA: TGTGCCAGCATGACCACTAGCGGGGGAACATATGAGCAGTACTTC.

The genes are TRBV7-9 and TRBJ1-1; the D gene is possibly TRBD1 (5 bases). The V end was cut by 5 bases, the J end by 0 bases, with 13 bases between. Germline values: CDR1 SEHNR, CDR2 FQNEAQ (reference sequence). The CDR3 is 15 residues long. CDR3 in DNA: TGTGCCAGCAGCCATAACAGGAGAATGAACACTGAAGCTTTCTTT. Amino acids: CASSHNRRMNTEAFF.

The genes are TRBV6-6 and TRBJ2-2; D possibly corresponds to TRBD2 (5 bases). Germline V gene data show CDR1 as MNHNY and CDR2 as SVGAGI (reference sequence). The CDR3 covers 13 residues. V lost 2 bases and J 4 bases, leaving 5 bases between the germline ends. This chain's CDR3 is CASSYAGTGELFF. CDR3 in DNA: TGTGCCAGCAGTTACGCGGGCACCGGGGAGCTGTTTTTT.

The sample holds one count of this clone. A read error may produce the germline difference seen at one junction end. The V and J genes are TRBV4-3 and TRBJ1-4, with 8 nucleotides matching TRBD1. The germline V gene encodes CDR1 LGHNA and CDR2 YSLEER. CDR3 length equals 19 residues. The CDR3 DNA is TGCGCCAGCAGCGAAGACGGTGCACGGCCAGGGGGCACTAATGAAAAACTGTTTTTT. It translates to CASSEDGARPGGTNEKLFF.

J is TRBJ2-5 and V is TRBV7-2, with D possibly being TRBD2 (7 bases). Between the trimmed V and J ends, which lost 3 bases and 7 bases, there was a span of 15 bases. Germline V gene sequence: CDR1 SGHTA, CDR2 FQGNSA. This CDR3 spans 14 amino acids. Here the CDR3 reads CASSLNGGPTTQYF. CDR3 DNA: TGTGCCAGCAGCTTGAACGGGGGGCCGACGACCCAGTACTTC.

The chain recombines TRBV6-2 or TRBV6-3 with TRBJ1-1, with a weak D call TRBD1 (5 bases). Germline V gene lookup returns CDR1 MNHEY and CDR2 SVGEGT. This CDR3 comprises 17 residues. Trimming shortened V by 0 bases and J by 0 bases, and 14 bases separated the two germline ends. The CDR3 sequence: CASSYSTTAPMNTEAFF. CDR3 DNA sequence: TGTGCCAGCAGTTACTCGACGACAGCGCCTATGAACACTGAAGCTTTCTTT.

The chain has TRBV27 and TRBJ1-1; TRBD1 matches 8 bases. Germline CDR1 MNHEY, CDR2 SMNVEV (reference sequence). The V segment lost 8 bases and the J segment 1 base; nucleotides outside the gene matches: 9. This CDR3 has 15 amino acids. This CDR3 reads CASGLQGVGNTEAFF. The CDR3 DNA reads TGTGCCAGCGGCTTACAGGGGGTGGGGAACACTGAAGCTTTCTTT.

The chain is built from TRBV5-1 and TRBJ1-1, with D hard to call. V was pared by 3 bases and J by 4 bases, with 16 bases between. Germline CDR1 and CDR2: SGHRS and YFSETQ. The CDR3 is 15 residues long. The CDR3 region is CASSSEIGVGTEAFF. The DNA for the CDR3 is TGCGCCAGCAGCTCAGAAATCGGGGTTGGCACTGAAGCTTTCTTT.

The chain links TRBV25-1 to TRBJ1-1; 8 bases agree with TRBD1. The V and J ends lost 4 bases and 4 bases, in that order; junction bases with no gene match: 5. Looked up from germline, CDR1 is MGHDK and CDR2 is SYGVNS. CDR3 length: 14 residues. Here the CDR3 reads CASSGTTGGTEAFF. The CDR3 region has the DNA TGTGCCAGCAGTGGAACCACAGGGGGCACTGAAGCTTTCTTT.

The V and J genes are TRBV7-8 and TRBJ2-7; D perhaps matches TRBD1 (6 bases). The CDR3 has 15 residues. The V end was cut by 5 bases, the J end by 0 bases, with 14 bases between. From germline, CDR1 is SGHVS and CDR2 FQNEAQ. CDR3 bases: TGTGCCAGCAGCGCATCAGGGGAGAACTCCTACGAGCAGTACTTC. It encodes CASSASGENSYEQYF.

J is TRBJ2-4 and V is TRBV5-6; a possible D gene is TRBD1 (5 bases). The CDR3 contains 14 residues. CDR1 and CDR2 from the germline V gene are SGHDT and YYEEEE. V lost 0 bases to trimming and J lost 2 bases, with 6 bases between them. The CDR3: CASSLAGTKNIQYF. Here the CDR3 DNA reads TGTGCCAGCAGCTTGGCAGGGACCAAAAACATTCAGTACTTC.

The rearrangement joins TRBV5-4 to TRBJ1-1; 9 nucleotides align to TRBD1. Germline CDR1 is SGHNT and CDR2 is YYREEE (reference sequence). Losses at the gene ends were 0 bases for V and 10 bases for J; bases not matched to a gene: 4. This CDR3 contains 13 residues. In DNA, the CDR3 is TGTGCCAGCAGCTTGGAGGGACAGGGTGGAGCTTTCTTT. This translates into CASSLEGQGGAFF.

The J gene is TRBJ2-7, the V gene TRBV5-1, with TRBD2 matching 7 bases. Germline-derived CDR1 and CDR2 are SGHRS and YFSETQ. CDR3 length equals 16 residues. Germline trimming cut 2 bases from V and 2 bases from J; bases unmatched to any gene: 10. DNA of the CDR3: TGCGCCAGCAGCTTTATTTTGGGAGGGGTAACCTACGAGCAGTACTTC. Translated: CASSFILGGVTYEQYF.

The chain employs TRBV14 and TRBJ1-1; perhaps TRBD1 as D (5 bases). The CDR3 length is 12 residues. Germline lookup yields CDR1 SGHDN and CDR2 FVKESK. The ends were cut back, 3 bases at V and 7 bases at J, with 9 bases in the middle. The CDR3 spells CASSHGRGEAFF. The CDR3 DNA sequence: TGTGCCAGCAGCCATGGTAGGGGTGAAGCTTTCTTT.

This chain links TRBV3-1 (or the pseudogene TRBV3-2) with TRBJ2-4, with no clear D. V was cut by 1 base and J by 0 bases, with 19 bases left in between. The CDR3 extends over 19 amino acids. The germline gives CDR1 LGHDT, CDR2 YNNKEL (reference sequence). CDR3: CASSQVGTDTSLAKNIQYF. DNA of the CDR3: TGTGCCAGCAGCCAAGTCGGCACAGACACAAGTCTAGCCAAAAACATTCAGTACTTC.

The rearrangement links TRBV5-6 to TRBJ1-6, with unresolved D. V was clipped by 5 bases and J by 8 bases, with 14 bases between them. Germline V gene data show CDR1 as SGHDT and CDR2 as YYEEEE. The CDR3 is 14 residues long. CDR3 loop: CASRRGLWDSPLHF. The CDR3 DNA reads TGTGCCAGCAGACGAGGGCTTTGGGATTCACCCCTCCACTTT.

The chain carries TRBV25-1 and TRBJ2-7; 11 bases agree with TRBD2. The CDR3 contains 15 residues. The germline V gene has CDR1 MGHDK and CDR2 SYGVNS. V lost 2 bases and J lost 2; bases outside the gene matches: 2. DNA for the CDR3: TGTGCCAGCAGTGAAAGTAGCGGGGGGGCCTACGAGCAGTACTTC. Protein sequence: CASSESSGGAYEQYF.

This chain uses TRBV11-3 with TRBJ1-1, with 8 bases matching TRBD1. Germline assignment: CDR1 SGHNT and CDR2 YENEEA. The V segment lost 5 bases and the J segment 8 bases; nucleotides outside the gene matches: 4. The CDR3 runs 12 residues. CDR3 coding DNA: TGTGCCAGCAGCACCCGGACAGGGGAAGCTTTCTTT. Residues: CASSTRTGEAFF.

V is TRBV28 and J is TRBJ1-3; 7 positions match TRBD1. The CDR3 contains 16 residues. J gave up 1 base and V 5 bases, and 8 bases lay outside the gene matches. Per germline, CDR1 MDHEN and CDR2 SYDVKM. The CDR3 loop reads CASSPRDRASGNTIYF. The CDR3 bases are TGTGCCAGCAGTCCCCGGGACAGAGCGTCTGGAAACACCATATATTTT.

The rearrangement joins TRBV10-2 to TRBJ2-2; 8 bases are a match to TRBD1. After removal of 4 bases from V and 4 bases from J, the junction contained 2 bases not matched to a gene. This CDR3 spans 14 amino acids. CDR1 is WSHSY and CDR2 is SAAADI in the germline V gene. The CDR3 spells CASSGQGSTGELFF. As DNA, the CDR3 is TGCGCCAGCAGTGGACAGGGGAGCACCGGGGAGCTGTTTTTT.

The chain couples TRBV24-1 to TRBJ2-3; 9 nucleotides line up with TRBD2. The V gene end was trimmed by 8 bases and the J gene end by 0 bases; junction bases not matched to a gene: 5. CDR3 size: 15 residues. The germline V gene encodes CDR1 KGHDR and CDR2 SFDVKD. The CDR3 DNA reads as TGTGCCACCACGCGGGGGGGACAGAGCACAGATACGCAGTATTTT. Its translation: CATTRGGQSTDTQYF.

This chain uses TRBV6-5 with TRBJ2-2; D is perhaps TRBD1 (5 bases). V lost 6 bases and J lost 0, with 5 bases in between. The CDR3 sequence is 13 residues long. The germline V gene encodes CDR1 MNHEY and CDR2 SVGAGI. This chain's CDR3 is CASRDTNTGELFF. The CDR3 DNA follows: TGTGCCAGCAGGGACACGAACACCGGGGAGCTGTTTTTT.

V gene TRBV19 combines with J gene TRBJ2-5, with 9 bases matching TRBD1. The CDR3 is 15 amino acids. V gave up 5 bases and J gave up 4 bases; unmatched junction bases: 8. Germline lookup yields CDR1 LNHDA and CDR2 SQIVND (reference sequence). CDR3 protein: CASSGQGSFRETQYF. CDR3 DNA sequence: TGTGCCAGTAGTGGACAGGGGAGTTTCAGAGAGACCCAGTACTTC. Filled out from reference TRBV19 and TRBJ2-5, the complete variable domain reads DGGITQSPKYLFRKEGQNVTLSCEQNLNHDAMYWYRQDPGQGLRLIYYSQIVNDFQKGDIAEGYSVSREKKESFPLTVTSAQKNPTAFYLCASSGQGSFRETQYFGPGTRLLVL.

The CDR3 DNA is TGTGCCAGCAGCACCCGGTTACTGGCCTACGAGCAGTACTTC. Translated, it gives CASSTRLLAYEQYF. The V and J genes are TRBV14 and TRBJ2-7; D is undetermined. Germline V gene lookup returns CDR1 SGHDN and CDR2 FVKESK. This CDR3 comprises 14 residues. V was pared by 5 bases and J by 2 bases, with 13 bases between.

V usage is TRBV28 and J usage is TRBJ1-2; the match to TRBD1 covers 7 bases. The CDR3 sequence is 14 residues long. Trimming cost V 5 bases and J 2 bases; bases outside gene matches: 5. CDR1 and CDR2 from the germline V gene are MDHEN and SYDVKM. Here the CDR3 reads CASSTLTGNYGYTF. CDR3 bases: TGTGCCAGCAGTACCCTGACAGGGAACTATGGCTACACCTTC.

V gene TRBV7-2 combines with J gene TRBJ2-7; D possibly corresponds to TRBD1 (6 bases). The CDR3 runs 14 residues. Deletions cut 4 bases from V and 6 bases from J, with 16 bases between. The germline gives CDR1 SGHTA, CDR2 FQGNSA. Here the CDR3 DNA reads TGTGCCAGCAGCTCGCCAGGACAGTTCACCGAGCAGTACTTC. It encodes CASSSPGQFTEQYF. The complete variable domain, with remaining parts taken from reference TRBV7-2 and TRBJ2-7, reads GAGVSQSPSNKVTEKGKDVELRCDPISGHTALYWYRQSLGQGLEFLIYFQGNSAPDKSGLPSDRFSAERTGGSVSTLTIQRTQQEDSAVYLCASSSPGQFTEQYFGPGTRLTVT.

This chain links TRBV12-5 with TRBJ1-1, with a possible D match to TRBD1 (6 bases). The germline CDR1 and CDR2 sequences are LGHNT and FRNRAP. The V end lost 5 bases, the J end lost 5 bases, and 9 bases lay between the germline ends. The CDR3 loop spans 12 amino acids. This chain's CDR3 is CASGATGTEAFF. The DNA of the CDR3 is TGTGCTAGTGGTGCTACAGGGACTGAAGCTTTCTTT. Combining the CDR3 with reference TRBV12-5 and TRBJ1-1 gives the whole variable domain DARVTQTPRHKVTEMGQEVTMRCQPILGHNTVFWYRQTMMQGLELLAYFRNRAPLDDSGMPKDRFSAEMPDATLATLKIQPSEPRDSAVYFCASGATGTEAFFGQGTRLTVV.